One T cell receptor beta chain is described in this entry. The sample comes from a study of blood T cell repertoires in COVID-19. Study-level information: Acute and convalescent COVID-19 samples came from the United States, Italy and Spain.

Data came from immunoSEQ multiplex PCR; TCRdb stores just in-frame clones and leaves some out. The profile shows 100,000 to 150,000 clones, about four fifths of them singletons. V lost 1 base, J lost 4 bases, and 20 bases lay in between. Germline V gene sequence: CDR1 MNHNS, CDR2 SASEGT. This CDR3 is 17 amino acids long. Source material: peripheral blood. The chain carries TRBV6-1 and TRBJ2-7; weak D call: TRBD1 (5 bases). The origin of this receptor is a man aged 25 to 45 with COVID-19, enrolled during active disease. This CDR3 reads CASSEGVRTLTEYEQYF. Written as DNA, the CDR3 is TGTGCCAGCAGTGAAGGGGTAAGGACACTGACCGAATACGAGCAGTACTTC.